Detailed here is one T cell receptor (beta chain). Its antigen target is currently unknown. Per-base qualities were not stored, and no clone one base away is much larger. CDR3 length: 13 amino acids, cysteine to phenylalanine. Only the CDR3 DNA is retained, 39 bases long and in frame from the first base. The germline V gene gives CDR1 as KGHDR and CDR2 as SFDVKD. Relative to germline, V is missing 4 bases and J is missing 4 bases, with 1 base of the junction outside any gene match. Collaborating institutions collected whole blood in K2EDTA tubes following their own protocols. For TCRbeta analysis, collaborators shipped samples in one of three forms: frozen whole blood, isolated PBMCs, or DNA extracted from either of those sample types. The sample belongs to a study of blood T cell repertoires in COVID-19 (dated by TCRdb to about 2020). Broadly, across the study: The collaborator samples originated in the United States, Italy and Spain and spanned the acute and convalescent phases of COVID-19. The material from the prospective study consisted of cDNA or gDNA derived from T cells, B-cell-depleted T cells, or PBMCs. The dataset comprised deeply sampled blood TCRbeta repertoires from subjects exposed to, actively infected with, or recovered from COVID-19. The repertoires were released in a freely available public database intended as a resource for research on the immune response to SARS-CoV-2. The samples were drawn from the first 160 participants of the ongoing ImmuneRACE study and from 1,254 subjects provided by 6 global collaborators. The sample metadata nearly always contained a de-identified subject ID, COVID-19 status, age in years and sex. HLA class I and class II types, where available, came from metadata supplied by the sample provider rather than from assay-based typing.

The immunoSEQ Assay, a bias-controlled multiplex PCR, was used to amplify TCRbeta CDR3 regions from genomic DNA. On the authors' methods: The number of nucleated cells in each sample was estimated by amplification of reference gene primers within the assay. To quantify the absolute abundance of each unique TCRbeta CDR3 rearrangement, sequence reads were collapsed and filtered. Productive Simpson clonality was computed per sample as the square root of Simpson's diversity index over productive rearrangements. Held by TCRdb, this immuneACCESS table contains in-frame sequences only and omits some clones. Under half of the omission traces to an unresolved V gene where checked; the cause of the rest is unknown. The V and J calls and clone size come from that table; D and trimming were worked out from the DNA. The sample records about 200,000 clones, approximately 82% of which are singletons. The biggest ten clones account for about 13% of the sample.

Results and caveats for the whole study, not just this receptor: How much clinical and demographic metadata was included differed by source and by participant, and the metadata was provided uncurated.

The chain couples TRBV24-1 to TRBJ1-1; 8 middle bases align to TRBD1. Specimen: peripheral blood. The source is a human donor in a cohort sampled during active COVID-19. Read as DNA, the sequence is TGTGCCACCAGTGAAACAGGGGGCACTGAAGCTTTCTTT. This codes for CATSETGGTEAFF.